One and the same sample provided the 21 T cell receptor beta chains below, sequenced in a study of blood T cell repertoires in COVID-19. Here immunoSEQ multiplex PCR was the method, and the copy in TCRdb shows in-frame clones only, minus some. The data contain some 70,000 clones, around 90% of them singletons. The source material was peripheral blood. These receptors were taken from a man aged 35-49 years with COVID-19, enrolled during active disease.

V gene TRBV7-6 combines with J gene TRBJ1-3, with unresolved D. The germline CDR1 and CDR2 sequences are SGHVS and FNYEAQ. V was cut by 5 bases and J by 3 bases, with 14 bases left in between. This CDR3 has 15 residues. The chain's CDR3 is CASSPGAAVGNTIYF. The CDR3 region has the DNA TGTGCCAGCAGCCCTGGAGCAGCAGTTGGAAACACCATATATTTT.

The V call is TRBV30, the J call TRBJ1-2; D is uncertain. CDR1 GTSNPN and CDR2 SVGIG come from the germline V gene (reference sequence). The CDR3 is 12 residues long. Trimming cost V 5 bases and J 4 bases, with 11 bases left between them. In DNA form, the CDR3 reads TGTGCCTGGGGGCGGGCGGGCTATGGCTACACCTTC. Protein: CAWGRAGYGYTF.

This chain joins TRBV15 and TRBJ2-5; the match to TRBD2 covers 9 bases. The V gene end was trimmed by 6 bases and the J gene end by 0 bases; junction bases not matched to a gene: 5. The CDR3 loop spans 15 amino acids. Looked up from germline, CDR1 is LNHNV and CDR2 is YYDKDF (reference sequence). For the CDR3, the DNA is TGTGCCACCAGTCGGACTAGCGCGTACCAAGAGACCCAGTACTTC. Its translation: CATSRTSAYQETQYF. Full variable domain (remainder filled in from reference TRBV15 and TRBJ2-5): DAMVIQNPRYQVTQFGKPVTLSCSQTLNHNVMYWYQQKSSQAPKLLFHYYDKDFNNEADTPDNFQSRRPNTSFCFLDIRSPGLGDTAMYLCATSRTSAYQETQYFGPGTRLLVL.

The rearrangement joins TRBV10-3 to TRBJ2-5; 9 bases are shared with TRBD2. CDR3 size: 16 residues. J was trimmed by 2 bases and V by 6 bases; bases with no gene match: 10. CDR1 is ENHRY and CDR2 is SYGVKD in the germline V gene. CDR3 bases: TGTGCCATCAGGGAATCGGGAGCGGGGGGTCAAGAGACCCAGTACTTC. As protein: CAIRESGAGGQETQYF.

V and J are TRBV15 and TRBJ1-5, with TRBD1 matching 10 bases. V lost 3 bases and J lost 4; bases outside the gene matches: 6. The CDR3 covers 16 residues. CDR1 LNHNV and CDR2 YYDKDF come from the germline V gene (reference sequence). In nucleotides, the CDR3 is TGTGCCACCAGCAGGGCCTCGGGACAGGGGAATCAGCCCCAGCATTTT. Its translation is CATSRASGQGNQPQHF.

This sequence joins TRBV5-8 and TRBJ1-1; possibly TRBD1 for D (5 bases). The CDR3 is 12 amino acids. V shed 1 base and J shed 7 bases, with 8 bases lying between them. In germline, CDR1 is SGHTS, CDR2 YDEGEE. The CDR3 bases are TGTGCCAGCAGCTTGAGGGACTATGAAGCTTTCTTT. Encoded protein: CASSLRDYEAFF.

The chain recombines TRBV5-8 with TRBJ2-7, with 8 bases that match TRBD2. Germline CDR1 and CDR2: SGHTS and YDEGEE. Unmatched junction bases numbered 6, after V lost 0 bases and J lost 7 bases. The CDR3 is 14 amino acids. The CDR3 region is CASSLGSGAFEQYF. The CDR3 DNA follows: TGTGCCAGCAGCTTGGGTAGCGGGGCTTTTGAGCAGTACTTC.

The chain links TRBV6-5 to TRBJ2-5; TRBD2 matches at 13 bases. Germline CDR1 and CDR2: MNHEY and SVGAGI. With 4 bases clipped from V and 4 bases from J, the junction kept 6 bases outside the gene matches. The CDR3 extends over 16 amino acids. CDR3 sequence (DNA): TGTGCCAGCAGTTCCCTACTAGCGGGGGGGGGAGAGACCCAGTACTTC. Translating it yields CASSSLLAGGGETQYF.

The chain combines TRBV30 with TRBJ1-1; TRBD1 matches at 9 bases. V lost 4 bases to trimming and J lost 5 bases; unmatched junction nucleotides: 8. Germline V gene sequence: CDR1 GTSNPN, CDR2 SVGIG (reference sequence). There are 14 residues in the CDR3. The CDR3 spells CAWIYRGRETEAFF. CDR3 in DNA: TGTGCCTGGATTTACAGGGGGCGCGAAACTGAAGCTTTCTTT. The variable domain in full, with the rest retrieved from reference TRBV30 and TRBJ1-1, is SQTIHQWPATLVQPVGSPLSLECTVEGTSNPNLYWYRQAAGRGLQLLFYSVGIGQISSEVPQNLSASRPQDRQFILSSKKLLLSDSGFYLCAWIYRGRETEAFFGQGTRLTVV.

This clone appeared a few times. The J gene is TRBJ2-5, the V gene TRBV5-1; TRBD1 aligns across 11 bases. The CDR3 has 14 amino acids. CDR1 is SGHRS and CDR2 is YFSETQ in the germline V gene. The J segment lost 4 bases and the V segment lost 3 bases, leaving 2 bases of the junction unmatched. The CDR3 bases are TGCGCCAGCAGCTACGGGACAGGGGGAGAGACCCAGTACTTC. Translation: CASSYGTGGETQYF.

The rearrangement joins TRBV10-3 to TRBJ2-3, with 12 nucleotides matching TRBD1. This CDR3 contains 14 residues. The V and J ends lost 4 bases and 8 bases, in that order; junction bases with no gene match: 4. Germline V gene sequence: CDR1 ENHRY, CDR2 SYGVKD. The CDR3 DNA follows: TGTGCCATCAGTGCCGGGACAGGGGGCATTACGCAGTATTTT. It yields the protein CAISAGTGGITQYF.

The chain carries TRBV2 and TRBJ1-1; possibly TRBD1 for D (6 bases). Germline V gene data show CDR1 as SNHLY and CDR2 as FYNNEI. The CDR3 is 13 residues long. V was trimmed by 6 bases and J by 2 bases, leaving 10 bases between them. CDR3 bases: TGTGCCAGCAGCGGACAGATAAACACTGAAGCTTTCTTT. It is translated as CASSGQINTEAFF.

The rearrangement links TRBV7-9 to TRBJ1-1, with unresolved D. V was cut by 1 base and J by 3 bases, with 12 bases left in between. The CDR3 sequence is 15 residues long. Germline lookup yields CDR1 SEHNR and CDR2 FQNEAQ (reference sequence). The CDR3 region is CASSLVSHRYTEAFF. CDR3 DNA sequence: TGTGCCAGCAGCTTAGTTAGTCACCGGTACACTGAAGCTTTCTTT.

This clone was picked up one time. This chain joins TRBV5-1 and TRBJ2-3, with a possible D match to TRBD1 (5 bases). The CDR3 runs to 15 residues. Deletions cut 1 base from V and 5 bases from J, with 14 bases between. Germline values: CDR1 SGHRS, CDR2 YFSETQ. The CDR3 sequence: CASSLMAGMGDTQYF. CDR3 sequence (DNA): TGCGCCAGCAGCTTGATGGCAGGGATGGGAGATACGCAGTATTTT.

The chain employs TRBV6-6 and TRBJ1-1; no clear D. The CDR3 sequence is 15 residues long. From germline, CDR1 is MNHNY and CDR2 SVGAGI (reference sequence). Deletions cut 2 bases from V and 2 bases from J, with 12 bases between. CDR3 protein: CASSYRGGRNTEAFF. CDR3 sequence (DNA): TGTGCCAGCAGTTACCGAGGTGGCCGTAACACTGAAGCTTTCTTT.

This chain connects TRBV10-1 to TRBJ1-1, with TRBD1 matching over 8 bases. This CDR3 is built from 13 residues. Germline CDR1 WNHNN, CDR2 SYGVQD (reference sequence). V was clipped by 2 bases and J by 5 bases; unmatched bases: 1. CDR3 sequence: CASSEQGATEAFF. The CDR3 nucleotides are TGCGCCAGCAGTGAGCAGGGGGCGACTGAAGCTTTCTTT.

The table lists this clone with a count of one. This chain links TRBV3-1 (or the pseudogene TRBV3-2) with TRBJ2-3; D is unresolved. Looked up from germline, CDR1 is LGHDT and CDR2 is YNNKEL (reference sequence). This CDR3 has 13 residues. Trimming left V 0 bases short and J 9 bases short, with 10 bases between. CDR3 residues: CASSQDQAPTQYF. The CDR3 DNA follows: TGTGCCAGCAGCCAAGATCAAGCCCCCACGCAGTATTTT.

The gene calls are TRBV18 and TRBJ2-7; tentatively, D is TRBD2 (5 bases). CDR1 and CDR2 (germline): KGHSH, LQKENI. V lost 4 bases and J 9 bases, leaving 22 bases between the germline ends. This CDR3 is built from 15 residues. The CDR3 here is CASSRSGPEELGQYF. CDR3 bases: TGTGCCAGCTCACGCTCCGGGCCAGAGGAACTAGGGCAGTACTTC.

This rearrangement joins TRBV9 to TRBJ2-2, with D maybe TRBD1 (5 bases). CDR3 length equals 17 residues. Germline CDR1 and CDR2: SGDLS and YYNGEE. Trimming took 3 bases from V and 2 from J, leaving 17 bases between them. The CDR3 DNA reads as TGTGCCAGCAGCGACCCAACACAGGTTGGAAACACCGGGGAGCTGTTTTTT. Translation gives CASSDPTQVGNTGELFF.

The chain couples TRBV10-3 to TRBJ2-2, with D tentatively TRBD1 (5 bases). CDR3 length equals 15 residues. Germline V gene lookup returns CDR1 ENHRY and CDR2 SYGVKD. V lost 2 bases to trimming and J lost 0 bases, with 7 bases between them. The CDR3 DNA is TGTGCCATCAGTGAGGGGGCTTCGAACACCGGGGAGCTGTTTTTT. Translating it yields CAISEGASNTGELFF.

The genes are TRBV2 and TRBJ2-5; D gene unclear. Germline loops: CDR1 SNHLY, CDR2 FYNNEI. Trimming cost V 5 bases and J 5 bases, with 12 bases left between them. The CDR3 length is 13 residues. The CDR3 DNA is TGTGCCAGCAGTAACCACGTCGAGGAGACCCAGTACTTC. Protein: CASSNHVEETQYF.